The 5 T cell receptor beta chains presented below share a single source sample, sequenced in a study of cytomegalovirus exposure and HLA in healthy donors. The PCR had 60 Vbeta and 13 Jbeta primers. The data were produced by immunoSEQ multiplex PCR, yet TCRdb's version contains in-frame clones alone and is incomplete. Found here are 95,000 to 100,000 clones, around 74% of them singletons; the top ten hold around 7%. The source material was PBMCs. Receptors were obtained from a man aged 40-55 years in good health and CMV-seropositive.

This clone is medium-sized by share. The CDR3 reads CASSAGTYEQYF. In DNA form, the CDR3 reads TGTGCCAGCAGCGCGGGGACCTACGAGCAGTACTTC. The rearrangement links TRBV11-3 to TRBJ2-7, with a tentative D call TRBD2 (6 bases). V lost 5 bases and J 2 bases, leaving 7 bases between the germline ends. This CDR3 is 12 amino acids long. Germline V gene sequence: CDR1 SGHNT, CDR2 YENEEA.

The chain has TRBV7-9 and TRBJ1-5, with a possible D match to TRBD1 (6 bases). Looked up from germline, CDR1 is SEHNR and CDR2 is FQNEAQ (reference sequence). This CDR3 is 18 amino acids long. Deletions cut 1 base from V and 3 bases from J, with 19 bases between. The CDR3 loop reads CASSLGWGGQGNNQPQHF. CDR3 bases: TGTGCCAGCAGCTTAGGTTGGGGGGGGCAGGGTAACAATCAGCCCCAGCATTTT. The full variable domain, its missing parts supplied by reference TRBV7-9 and TRBJ1-5, is DTGVSQNPRHKITKRGQNVTFRCDPISEHNRLYWYRQTLGQGPEFLTYFQNEAQLEKSRLLSDRFSAERPKGSFSTLEIQRTEQGDSAMYLCASSLGWGGQGNNQPQHFGDGTRLSIL.

This clone occurred once. The chain couples TRBV9 to TRBJ2-2; TRBD1 matches 10 bases. This CDR3 comprises 18 residues. Unmatched junction bases numbered 14, after V lost 5 bases and J lost 4 bases. Germline V lookup: CDR1 SGDLS, CDR2 YYNGEE. This chain's CDR3 is CASSVPSPGQGSTGELFF. The CDR3 DNA sequence: TGTGCCAGCAGTGTCCCTTCTCCGGGACAGGGGAGCACCGGGGAGCTGTTTTTT.

The chain recombines TRBV5-1 with TRBJ2-5, with D perhaps matching TRBD2 (5 bases). Germline assignment: CDR1 SGHRS and CDR2 YFSETQ. The germline V and J ends were trimmed by 7 bases and 0 bases, with 7 bases remaining between them. CDR3 length: 12 residues. Here the CDR3 DNA reads TGCGCCAGCCGGCGGGACCAAGAGACCCAGTACTTC. The encoded protein is CASRRDQETQYF.

The chain is built from TRBV6-6 and TRBJ2-1; 10 bases map to TRBD2. Germline-derived CDR1 and CDR2 are MNHNY and SVGAGI (reference sequence). This CDR3 comprises 14 residues. Losses at the gene ends were 4 bases for V and 7 bases for J; bases not matched to a gene: 4. CDR3 coding DNA: TGTGCCAGCAGTTGGGCTAGCGGGAGTAATGAGCAGTTCTTC. It specifies CASSWASGSNEQFF.